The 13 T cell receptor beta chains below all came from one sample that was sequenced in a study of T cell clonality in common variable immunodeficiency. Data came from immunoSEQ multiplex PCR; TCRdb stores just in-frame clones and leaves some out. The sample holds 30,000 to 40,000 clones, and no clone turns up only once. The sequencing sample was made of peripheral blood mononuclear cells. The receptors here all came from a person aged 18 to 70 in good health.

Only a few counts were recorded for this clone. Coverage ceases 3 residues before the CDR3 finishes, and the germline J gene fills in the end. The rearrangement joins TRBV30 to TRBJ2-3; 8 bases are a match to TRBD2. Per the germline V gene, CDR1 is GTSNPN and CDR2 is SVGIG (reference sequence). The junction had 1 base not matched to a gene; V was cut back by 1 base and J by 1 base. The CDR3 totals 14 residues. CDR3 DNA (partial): TGTGCCTGGAGTGAGGGACTAGGCACAGATACG. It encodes CAWSEGLGTDT. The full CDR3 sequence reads CAWSEGLGTDTQYF.

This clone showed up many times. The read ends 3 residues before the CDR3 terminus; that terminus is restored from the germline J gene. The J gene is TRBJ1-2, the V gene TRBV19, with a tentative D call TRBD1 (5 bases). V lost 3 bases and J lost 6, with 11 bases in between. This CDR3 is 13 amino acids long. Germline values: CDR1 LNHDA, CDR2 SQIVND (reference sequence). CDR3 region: CASSIKGIDGYTF. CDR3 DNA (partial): TGTGCCAGTAGTATTAAGGGGATCGATGGC. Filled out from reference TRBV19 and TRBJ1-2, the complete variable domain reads DGGITQSPKYLFRKEGQNVTLSCEQNLNHDAMYWYRQDPGQGLRLIYYSQIVNDFQKGDIAEGYSVSREKKESFPLTVTSAQKNPTAFYLCASSIKGIDGYTFGSGTRLTVV.

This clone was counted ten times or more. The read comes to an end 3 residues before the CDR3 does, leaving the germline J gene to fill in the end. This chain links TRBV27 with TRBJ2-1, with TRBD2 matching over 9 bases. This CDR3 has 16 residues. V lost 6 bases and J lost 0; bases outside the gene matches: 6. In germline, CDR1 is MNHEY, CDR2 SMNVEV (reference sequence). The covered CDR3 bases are TGTGCCAGCAGAAGGACTAGCGCTTACTCCTACAATGAG. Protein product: CASRRTSAYSYNE. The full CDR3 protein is CASRRTSAYSYNEQFF.

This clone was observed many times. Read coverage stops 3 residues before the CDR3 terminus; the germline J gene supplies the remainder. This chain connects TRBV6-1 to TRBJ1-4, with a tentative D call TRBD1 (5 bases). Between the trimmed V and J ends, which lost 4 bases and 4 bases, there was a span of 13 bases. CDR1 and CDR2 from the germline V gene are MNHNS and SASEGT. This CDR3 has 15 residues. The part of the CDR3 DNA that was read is TGTGCCAGCAGTGGGAAAAGGACAAGTAATGAAAAA. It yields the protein CASSGKRTSNEK. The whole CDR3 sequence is CASSGKRTSNEKLFF.

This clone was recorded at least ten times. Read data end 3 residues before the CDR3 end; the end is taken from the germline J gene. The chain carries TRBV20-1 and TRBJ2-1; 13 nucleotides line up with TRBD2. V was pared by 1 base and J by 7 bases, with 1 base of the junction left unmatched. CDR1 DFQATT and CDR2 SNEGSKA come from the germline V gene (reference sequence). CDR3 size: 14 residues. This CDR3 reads CSARGTSGGNEQFF. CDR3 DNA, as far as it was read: TGCAGTGCTAGAGGGACTAGCGGGGGAAATGAG.

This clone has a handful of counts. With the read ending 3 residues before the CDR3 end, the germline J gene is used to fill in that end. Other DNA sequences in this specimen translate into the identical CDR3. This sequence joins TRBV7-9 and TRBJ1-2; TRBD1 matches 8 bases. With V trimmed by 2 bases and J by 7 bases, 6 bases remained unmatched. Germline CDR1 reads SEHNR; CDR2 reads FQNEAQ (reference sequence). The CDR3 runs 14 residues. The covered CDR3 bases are TGTGCCAGCAGCTTACAGGGGGCCGGTAGTGGC. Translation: CASSLQGAGSG. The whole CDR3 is CASSLQGAGSGYTF.

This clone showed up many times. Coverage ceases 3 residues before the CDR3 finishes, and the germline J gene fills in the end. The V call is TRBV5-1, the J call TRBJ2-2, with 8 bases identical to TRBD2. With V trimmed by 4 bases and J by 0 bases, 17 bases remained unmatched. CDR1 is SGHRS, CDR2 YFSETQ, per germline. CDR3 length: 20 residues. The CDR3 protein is CASSPVRGGAGGANTGELFF. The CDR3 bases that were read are TGCGCCAGCAGCCCAGTTAGGGGCGGGGCGGGAGGTGCGAACACCGGGGAG.

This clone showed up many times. CDR3 region: CSVRTIYRADEQFF. The CDR3 DNA, read in part, is TGCAGCGTGAGGACAATATACAGGGCGGATGAG. The chain carries TRBV29-1 and TRBJ2-1, with D possibly matching TRBD1 (6 bases). The CDR3 end falls 3 residues outside the read, so it is completed with the germline J gene. V was clipped by 6 bases and J by 8 bases, with 20 bases between them. Looked up from germline, CDR1 is SQVTM and CDR2 is ANQGSEA. This CDR3 spans 14 amino acids.

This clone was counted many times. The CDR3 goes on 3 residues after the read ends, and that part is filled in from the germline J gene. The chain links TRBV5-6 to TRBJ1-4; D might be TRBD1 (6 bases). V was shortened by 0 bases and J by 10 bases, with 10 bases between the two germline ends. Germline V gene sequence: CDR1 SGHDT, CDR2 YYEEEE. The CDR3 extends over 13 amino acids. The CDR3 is CASSLAGVGKLFF. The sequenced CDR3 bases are TGTGCCAGCAGCTTGGCAGGGGTGGGAAAA.

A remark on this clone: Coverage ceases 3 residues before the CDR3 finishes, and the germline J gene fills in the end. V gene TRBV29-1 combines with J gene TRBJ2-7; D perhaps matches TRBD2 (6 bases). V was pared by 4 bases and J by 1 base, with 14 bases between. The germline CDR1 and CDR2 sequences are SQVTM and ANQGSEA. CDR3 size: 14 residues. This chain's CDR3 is CSVVLAVSSYEQYF. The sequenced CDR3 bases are TGCAGCGTTGTATTAGCGGTATCGTCCTACGAG.

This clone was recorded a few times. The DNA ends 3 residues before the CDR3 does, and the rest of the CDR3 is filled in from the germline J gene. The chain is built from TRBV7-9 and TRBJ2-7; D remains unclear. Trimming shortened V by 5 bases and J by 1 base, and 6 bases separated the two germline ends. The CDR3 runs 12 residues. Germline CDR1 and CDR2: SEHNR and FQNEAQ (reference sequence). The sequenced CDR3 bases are TGTGCCAGCAGCCAGTCATCCTACGAG. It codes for CASSQSSYE. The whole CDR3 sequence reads CASSQSSYEQYF.

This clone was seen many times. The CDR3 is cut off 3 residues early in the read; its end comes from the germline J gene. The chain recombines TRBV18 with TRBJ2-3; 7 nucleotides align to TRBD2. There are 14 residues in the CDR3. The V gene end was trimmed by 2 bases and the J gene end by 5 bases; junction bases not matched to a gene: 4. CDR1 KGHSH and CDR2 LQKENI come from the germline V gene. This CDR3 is CASSPGLGGDTQYF. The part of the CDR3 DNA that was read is TGTGCCAGCTCACCAGGACTAGGAGGAGATACG.

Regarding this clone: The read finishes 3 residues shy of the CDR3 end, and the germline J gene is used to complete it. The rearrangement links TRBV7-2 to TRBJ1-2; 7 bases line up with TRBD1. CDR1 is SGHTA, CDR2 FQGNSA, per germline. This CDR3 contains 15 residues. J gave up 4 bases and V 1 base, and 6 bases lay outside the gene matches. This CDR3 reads CASSLGAGGGYGYTF. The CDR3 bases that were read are TGTGCCAGCAGCTTAGGGGCAGGGGGAGGCTATGGC.